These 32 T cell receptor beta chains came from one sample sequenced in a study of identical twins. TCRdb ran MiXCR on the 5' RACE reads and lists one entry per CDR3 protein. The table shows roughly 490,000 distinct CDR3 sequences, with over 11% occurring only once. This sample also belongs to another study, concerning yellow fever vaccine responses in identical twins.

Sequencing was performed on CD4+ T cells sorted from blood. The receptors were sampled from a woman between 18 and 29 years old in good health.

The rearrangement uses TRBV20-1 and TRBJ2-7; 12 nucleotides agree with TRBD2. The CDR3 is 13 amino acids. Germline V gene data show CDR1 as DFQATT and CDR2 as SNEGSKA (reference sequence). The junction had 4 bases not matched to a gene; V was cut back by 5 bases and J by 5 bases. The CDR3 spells CSARTSGTNEQYF. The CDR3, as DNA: TGCAGTGCTCGGACTAGCGGGACGAACGAGCAGTACTTC.

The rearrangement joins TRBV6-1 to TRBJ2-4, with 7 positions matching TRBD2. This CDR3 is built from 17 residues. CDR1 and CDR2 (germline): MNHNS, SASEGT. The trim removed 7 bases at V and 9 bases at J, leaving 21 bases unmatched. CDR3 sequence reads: CASTKSPGQGGIGIQYF. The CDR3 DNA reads TGTGCCAGCACCAAAAGTCCTGGGCAGGGAGGGATAGGCATTCAGTACTTC.

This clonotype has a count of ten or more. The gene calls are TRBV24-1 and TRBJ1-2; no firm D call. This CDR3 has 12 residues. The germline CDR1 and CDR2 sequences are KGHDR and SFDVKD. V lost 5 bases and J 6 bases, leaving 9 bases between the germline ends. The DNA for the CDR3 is TGTGCCACCAGTGTCTCCGGTAATGGCTACACCTTC. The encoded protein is CATSVSGNGYTF.

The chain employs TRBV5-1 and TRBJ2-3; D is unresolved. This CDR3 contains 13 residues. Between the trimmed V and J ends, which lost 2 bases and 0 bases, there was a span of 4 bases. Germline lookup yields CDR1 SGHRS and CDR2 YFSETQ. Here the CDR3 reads CASSFFSTDTQYF. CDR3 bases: TGCGCCAGCAGCTTTTTTAGCACAGATACGCAGTATTTT.

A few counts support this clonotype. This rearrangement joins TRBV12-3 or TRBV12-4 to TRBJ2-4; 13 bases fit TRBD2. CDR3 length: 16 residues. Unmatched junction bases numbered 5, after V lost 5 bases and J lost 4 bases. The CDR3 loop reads CASSKGLAGRKNIQYF. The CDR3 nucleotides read TGTGCCAGCAGTAAGGGACTAGCGGGACGGAAAAACATTCAGTACTTC.

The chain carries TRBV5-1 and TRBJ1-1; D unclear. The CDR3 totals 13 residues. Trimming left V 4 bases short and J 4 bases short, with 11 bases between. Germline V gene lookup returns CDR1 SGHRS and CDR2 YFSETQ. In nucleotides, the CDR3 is TGCGCCAGCAGCCTTAGACGGGGCACTGAAGCTTTCTTT. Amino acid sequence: CASSLRRGTEAFF. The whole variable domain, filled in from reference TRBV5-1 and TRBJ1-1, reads KAGVTQTPRYLIKTRGQQVTLSCSPISGHRSVSWYQQTPGQGLQFLFEYFSETQRNKGNFPGRFSGRQFSNSRSEMNVSTLELGDSALYLCASSLRRGTEAFFGQGTRLTVV.

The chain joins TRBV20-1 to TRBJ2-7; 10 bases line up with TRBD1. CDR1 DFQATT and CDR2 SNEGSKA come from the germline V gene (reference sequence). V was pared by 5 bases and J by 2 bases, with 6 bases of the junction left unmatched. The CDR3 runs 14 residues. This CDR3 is CSARGTGVAYEQYF. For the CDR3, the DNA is TGCAGTGCTCGCGGGACAGGGGTTGCCTACGAGCAGTACTTC.

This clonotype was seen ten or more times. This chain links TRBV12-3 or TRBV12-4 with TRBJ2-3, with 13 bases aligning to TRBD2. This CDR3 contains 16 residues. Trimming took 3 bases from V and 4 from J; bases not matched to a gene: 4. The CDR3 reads CASSFTSGGAPDTQYF. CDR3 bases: TGTGCCAGCAGTTTCACTAGCGGGGGGGCCCCAGATACGCAGTATTTT.

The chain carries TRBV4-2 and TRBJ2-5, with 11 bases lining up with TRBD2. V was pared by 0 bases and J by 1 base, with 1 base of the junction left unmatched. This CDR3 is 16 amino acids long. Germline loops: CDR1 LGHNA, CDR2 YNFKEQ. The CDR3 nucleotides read TGTGCCAGCAGCCAAGATGGACTAGCGGGCCAAGAGACCCAGTACTTC. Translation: CASSQDGLAGQETQYF.

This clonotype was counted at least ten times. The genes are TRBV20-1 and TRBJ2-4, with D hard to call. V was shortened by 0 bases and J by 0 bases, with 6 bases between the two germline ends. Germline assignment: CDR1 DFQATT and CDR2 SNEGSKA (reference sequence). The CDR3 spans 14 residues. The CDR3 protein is CSARDRLAKNIQYF. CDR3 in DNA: TGCAGTGCTAGAGATCGTCTAGCCAAAAACATTCAGTACTTC.

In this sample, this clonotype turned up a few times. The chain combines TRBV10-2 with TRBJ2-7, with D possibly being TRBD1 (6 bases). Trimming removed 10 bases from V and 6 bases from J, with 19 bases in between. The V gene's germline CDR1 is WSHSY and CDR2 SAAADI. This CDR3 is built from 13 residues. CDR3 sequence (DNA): TGCGCCACCCGTCACCCAGGGGCGGGCGAGCAGTACTTC. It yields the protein CATRHPGAGEQYF.

The CDR3 DNA reads TGTGCCAGCAGCACGGACGGTCCCTACTACGAGCAGTACTTC. Encoded protein: CASSTDGPYYEQYF. The J gene is TRBJ2-7, the V gene TRBV11-2; no clear D. The CDR3 sequence is 14 residues long. Germline CDR1 and CDR2: SGHAT and FQNNGV. Trimming removed 5 bases at V and 3 bases at J, with 14 bases between. The whole variable domain, remainder taken from reference TRBV11-2 and TRBJ2-7, is EAGVAQSPRYKIIEKRQSVAFWCNPISGHATLYWYQQILGQGPKLLIQFQNNGVVDDSQLPKDRFSAERLKGVDSTLKIQPAKLEDSAVYLCASSTDGPYYEQYFGPGTRLTVT.

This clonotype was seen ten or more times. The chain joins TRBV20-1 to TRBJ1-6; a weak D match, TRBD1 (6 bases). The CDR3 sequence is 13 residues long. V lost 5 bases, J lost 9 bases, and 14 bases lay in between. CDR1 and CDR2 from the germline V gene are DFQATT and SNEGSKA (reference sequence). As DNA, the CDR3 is TGCAGTGCTTCAGGACAGTTGACTTCACCCCTCCACTTT. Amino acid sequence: CSASGQLTSPLHF.

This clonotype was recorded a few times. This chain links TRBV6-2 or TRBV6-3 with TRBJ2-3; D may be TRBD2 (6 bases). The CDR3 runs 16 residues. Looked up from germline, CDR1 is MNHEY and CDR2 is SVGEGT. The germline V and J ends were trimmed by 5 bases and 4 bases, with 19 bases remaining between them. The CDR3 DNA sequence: TGTGCCAGCAGTACCCGGAGGGCCCCGGCGGCAGATACGCAGTATTTT. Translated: CASSTRRAPAADTQYF.

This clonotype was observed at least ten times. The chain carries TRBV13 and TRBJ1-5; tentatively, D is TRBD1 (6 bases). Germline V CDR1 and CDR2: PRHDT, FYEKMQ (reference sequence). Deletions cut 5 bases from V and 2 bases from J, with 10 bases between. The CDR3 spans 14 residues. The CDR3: CASSHRDGNQPQHF. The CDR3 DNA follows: TGTGCCAGCAGCCACAGGGATGGCAATCAGCCCCAGCATTTT.

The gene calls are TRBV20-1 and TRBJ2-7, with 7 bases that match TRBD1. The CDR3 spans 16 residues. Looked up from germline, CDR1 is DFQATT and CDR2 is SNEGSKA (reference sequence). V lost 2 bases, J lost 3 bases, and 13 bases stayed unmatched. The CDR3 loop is CSARPTTGTGVYEQYF. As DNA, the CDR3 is TGCAGTGCTAGACCCACAACCGGTACAGGGGTCTACGAGCAGTACTTC.

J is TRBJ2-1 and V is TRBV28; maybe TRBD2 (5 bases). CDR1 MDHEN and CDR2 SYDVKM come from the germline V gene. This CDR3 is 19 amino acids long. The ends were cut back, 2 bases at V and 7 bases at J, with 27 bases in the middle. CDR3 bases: TGTGCCAGCAGTTTAGCTTGGCTAGCAGACTACAAAAATAGGAATGAGCAGTTCTTC. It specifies CASSLAWLADYKNRNEQFF.

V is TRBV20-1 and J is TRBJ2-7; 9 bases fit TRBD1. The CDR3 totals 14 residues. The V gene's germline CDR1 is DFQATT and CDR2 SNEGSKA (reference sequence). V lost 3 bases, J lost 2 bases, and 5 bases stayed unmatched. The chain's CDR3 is CSASLDRGTYEQYF. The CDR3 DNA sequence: TGCAGTGCTAGCCTGGACAGGGGCACCTACGAGCAGTACTTC.

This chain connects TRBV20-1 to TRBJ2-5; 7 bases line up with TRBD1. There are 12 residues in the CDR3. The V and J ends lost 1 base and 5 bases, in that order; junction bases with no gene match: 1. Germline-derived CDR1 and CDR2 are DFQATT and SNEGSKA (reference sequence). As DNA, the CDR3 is TGCAGTGCTAGAGCCAGGGGGGAGACCCAGTACTTC. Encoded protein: CSARARGETQYF.

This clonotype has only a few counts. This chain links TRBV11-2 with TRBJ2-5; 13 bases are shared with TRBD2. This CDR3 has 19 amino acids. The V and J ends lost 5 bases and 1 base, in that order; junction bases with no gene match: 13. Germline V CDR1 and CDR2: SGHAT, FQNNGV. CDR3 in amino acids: CASSAMTSGRPILQETQYF. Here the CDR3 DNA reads TGTGCCAGCAGCGCGATGACTAGCGGGAGGCCAATTCTCCAAGAGACCCAGTACTTC.

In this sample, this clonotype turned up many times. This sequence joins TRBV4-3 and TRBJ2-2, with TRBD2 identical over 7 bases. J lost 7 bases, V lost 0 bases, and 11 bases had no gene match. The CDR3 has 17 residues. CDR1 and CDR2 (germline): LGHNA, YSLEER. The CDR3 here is CASSQEGRESGGGELFF. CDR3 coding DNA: TGCGCCAGCAGCCAAGAAGGGCGGGAGTCAGGAGGCGGGGAGCTGTTTTTT.

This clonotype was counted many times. The CDR3 region has the DNA TGTGCCACCAGCAGAGACCCCCCGGGGACCCTTGGAGATACGCAGTATTTT. Translating it yields CATSRDPPGTLGDTQYF. This chain joins TRBV15 and TRBJ2-3; D might be TRBD1 or TRBD2, each matching 5 bases. Trimming shortened V by 0 bases and J by 5 bases, and 18 bases separated the two germline ends. The CDR3 runs to 17 residues. Germline V gives CDR1 LNHNV, CDR2 YYDKDF (reference sequence).

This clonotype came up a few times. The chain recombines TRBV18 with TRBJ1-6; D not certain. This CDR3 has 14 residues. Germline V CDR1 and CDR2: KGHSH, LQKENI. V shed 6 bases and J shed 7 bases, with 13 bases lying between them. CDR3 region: CASSTGQVNSPLHF. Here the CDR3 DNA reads TGTGCCAGCTCCACTGGCCAAGTAAATTCACCCCTCCACTTT.

Written as DNA, the CDR3 is TGCAGCGTCTTCCGACCGGGTAACAATGAGCAGTTCTTC. Translating gives CSVFRPGNNEQFF. This sequence joins TRBV29-1 and TRBJ2-1; no reliable D call. The CDR3 runs 13 residues. Germline V gene lookup returns CDR1 SQVTM and CDR2 ANQGSEA. Trimming stripped 6 bases from V and 5 bases from J, with 14 bases between.

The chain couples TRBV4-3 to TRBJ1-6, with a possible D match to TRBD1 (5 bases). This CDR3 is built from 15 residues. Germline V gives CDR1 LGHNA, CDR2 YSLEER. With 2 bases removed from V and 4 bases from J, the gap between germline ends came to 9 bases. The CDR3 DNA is TGCGCCAGCAGCCAACGGCGGGGGTATAATTCACCCCTCCACTTT. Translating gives CASSQRRGYNSPLHF.

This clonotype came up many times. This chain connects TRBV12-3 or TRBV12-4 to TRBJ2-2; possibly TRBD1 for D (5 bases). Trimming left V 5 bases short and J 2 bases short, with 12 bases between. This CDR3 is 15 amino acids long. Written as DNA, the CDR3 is TGTGCCAGCAGTCCCGAGCAGGGAAACACCGGGGAGCTGTTTTTT. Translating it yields CASSPEQGNTGELFF.

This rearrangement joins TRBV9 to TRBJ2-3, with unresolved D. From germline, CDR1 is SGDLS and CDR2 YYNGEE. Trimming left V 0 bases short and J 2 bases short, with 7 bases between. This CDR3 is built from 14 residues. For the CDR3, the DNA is TGTGCCAGCAGCGTAGCCCCCCTCACAGATACGCAGTATTTT. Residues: CASSVAPLTDTQYF.

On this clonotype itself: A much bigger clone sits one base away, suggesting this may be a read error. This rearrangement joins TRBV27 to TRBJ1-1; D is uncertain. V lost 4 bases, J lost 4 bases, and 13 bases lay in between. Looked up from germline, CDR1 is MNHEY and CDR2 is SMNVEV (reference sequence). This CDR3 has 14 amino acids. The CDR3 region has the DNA TGTGCCAGCAGTTCTCACGTAGGGAGCACTGAAGCTTTCTTT. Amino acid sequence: CASSSHVGSTEAFF.

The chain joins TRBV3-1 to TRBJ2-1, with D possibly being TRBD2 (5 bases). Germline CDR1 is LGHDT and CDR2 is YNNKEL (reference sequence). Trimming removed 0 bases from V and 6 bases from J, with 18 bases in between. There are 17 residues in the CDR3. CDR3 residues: CASSQDVVSGYSNEQFF. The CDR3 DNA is TGTGCCAGCAGCCAAGATGTAGTGAGCGGATACTCCAATGAGCAGTTCTTC.

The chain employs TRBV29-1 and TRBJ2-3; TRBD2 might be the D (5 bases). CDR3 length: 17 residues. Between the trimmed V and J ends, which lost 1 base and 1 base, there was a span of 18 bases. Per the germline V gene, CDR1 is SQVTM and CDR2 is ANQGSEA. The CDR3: CSVEGARGTPGTDTQYF. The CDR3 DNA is TGCAGCGTTGAAGGCGCCCGGGGTACCCCGGGCACAGATACGCAGTATTTT.

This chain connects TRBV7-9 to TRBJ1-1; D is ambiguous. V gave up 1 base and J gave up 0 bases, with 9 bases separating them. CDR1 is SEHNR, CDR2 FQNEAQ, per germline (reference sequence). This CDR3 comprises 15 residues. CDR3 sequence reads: CASSLGRAVNTEAFF. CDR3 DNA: TGTGCCAGCAGCTTAGGACGGGCAGTGAACACTGAAGCTTTCTTT.

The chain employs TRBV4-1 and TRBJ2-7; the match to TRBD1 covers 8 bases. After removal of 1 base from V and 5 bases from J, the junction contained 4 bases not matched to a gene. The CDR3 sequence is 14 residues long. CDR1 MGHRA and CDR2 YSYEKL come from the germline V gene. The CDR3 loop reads CASSQARGQNEQYF. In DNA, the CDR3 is TGCGCCAGCAGCCAAGCCAGGGGGCAGAACGAGCAGTACTTC.